Listed here is a single TCR beta chain. These data belong to a study of blood T cell repertoires in COVID-19. The table came from immunoSEQ multiplex PCR; TCRdb's copy has only in-frame clones and leaves some out. Of under 350,000 clones in the sample, 80% to 90% were seen once. The receptor's source is a woman in her 40s with acute COVID-19. Sample: PBMCs or T cells enriched from blood (not recorded which).

This chain's CDR3 is CASSPSLFGQPTVNSPLHF. DNA for the CDR3: TGCGCCAGCAGCCCCTCTTTATTTGGACAGCCGACGGTTAATTCACCCCTCCACTTT. The rearrangement links TRBV5-1 to TRBJ1-6; maybe TRBD1 (6 bases). Germline CDR1 SGHRS, CDR2 YFSETQ. V lost 4 bases and J 6 bases, leaving 26 bases between the germline ends. This CDR3 is 19 amino acids long.